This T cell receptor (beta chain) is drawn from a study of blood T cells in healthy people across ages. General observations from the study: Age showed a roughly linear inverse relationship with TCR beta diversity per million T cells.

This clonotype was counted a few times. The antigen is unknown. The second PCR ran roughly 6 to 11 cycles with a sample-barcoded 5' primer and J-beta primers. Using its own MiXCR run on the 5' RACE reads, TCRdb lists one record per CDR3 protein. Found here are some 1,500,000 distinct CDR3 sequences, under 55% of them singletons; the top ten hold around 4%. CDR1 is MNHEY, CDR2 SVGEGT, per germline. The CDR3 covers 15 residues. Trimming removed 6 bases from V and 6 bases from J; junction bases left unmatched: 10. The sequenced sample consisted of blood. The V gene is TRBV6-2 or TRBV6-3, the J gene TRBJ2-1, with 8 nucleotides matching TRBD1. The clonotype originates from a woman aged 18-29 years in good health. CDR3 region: CASSSSRTGLNEQFF. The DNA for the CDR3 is TGTGCCAGCAGCAGTTCTCGGACAGGGCTCAATGAGCAGTTCTTC.